The 28 T cell receptor beta chains below all came from one sample that was sequenced in a study of blood T cell repertoires in COVID-19. Generated by immunoSEQ multiplex PCR, the TCRdb table keeps only in-frame clones and is missing some. The table lists approximately 150,000 clones, about 90% of them singletons. The sample taken for sequencing was peripheral blood. These TCRs come from a man aged 45-65 years who had recovered from COVID-19.

This rearrangement joins TRBV19 to TRBJ2-7; TRBD1 agrees at 7 bases. V dropped 1 base and J dropped 1; count of bases not matched to a gene: 1. The germline V gene has CDR1 LNHDA and CDR2 SQIVND (reference sequence). This CDR3 has 14 amino acids. For the CDR3, the DNA is TGTGCCAGTAGTATAGGGACAGGTTCCTACGAGCAGTACTTC. Translation gives CASSIGTGSYEQYF.

The chain couples TRBV19 to TRBJ1-4; 7 bases fit TRBD1. Trimming took 7 bases from V and 4 from J; bases not matched to a gene: 3. The CDR3 runs to 13 residues. The germline gives CDR1 LNHDA, CDR2 SQIVND (reference sequence). For the CDR3, the DNA is TGTGCCAGTACCGGGACAGATAATGAAAAACTGTTTTTT. Protein product: CASTGTDNEKLFF.

This clone was seen once. The CDR3 reads CASSPGVDREKLFF. The CDR3 DNA reads TGTGCCAGCAGCCCGGGGGTGGATAGAGAAAAACTGTTTTTT. The chain links TRBV11-3 to TRBJ1-4; a possible D gene is TRBD1 (5 bases). V lost 5 bases and J lost 8, with 15 bases in between. This CDR3 has 14 amino acids. Looked up from germline, CDR1 is SGHNT and CDR2 is YENEEA.

In this sample, this clone turned up once. This sequence joins TRBV6-5 and TRBJ1-3, with 7 bases lining up with TRBD1. Per the germline V gene, CDR1 is MNHEY and CDR2 is SVGAGI. With 5 bases clipped from V and 2 bases from J, the junction kept 3 bases outside the gene matches. The CDR3 spans 14 residues. The CDR3 DNA reads as TGTGCCAGCAGTCGCCAGGGGGCTGGAAACACCATATATTTT. Its protein is CASSRQGAGNTIYF.

About this clone: Compared with germline, one end of the junction differs, possibly owing to a read error. The V and J genes are TRBV7-7 and TRBJ2-5, with D perhaps TRBD1 (5 bases). Germline lookup yields CDR1 SSHAT and CDR2 FNYEAQ (reference sequence). The CDR3 spans 14 residues. CDR3 sequence: CASSLGRVGETQYF. CDR3 DNA sequence: TGTGCTAGCAGCTTAGGCAGGGTCGGAGAGACCCAGTACTTC.

The chain links TRBV12-5 to TRBJ1-1; D remains unclear. Germline lookup yields CDR1 LGHNT and CDR2 FRNRAP. The CDR3 length is 12 residues. Trimming removed 2 bases at V and 5 bases at J, with 6 bases between. CDR3 loop: CASGLSQTEAFF. The CDR3 nucleotides read TGTGCTAGTGGTTTGAGTCAGACTGAAGCTTTCTTT. The variable domain in full, completed from reference TRBV12-5 and TRBJ1-1, reads DARVTQTPRHKVTEMGQEVTMRCQPILGHNTVFWYRQTMMQGLELLAYFRNRAPLDDSGMPKDRFSAEMPDATLATLKIQPSEPRDSAVYFCASGLSQTEAFFGQGTRLTVV.

This clone came up once. This chain connects TRBV6-5 to TRBJ1-1, with 8 bases aligning to TRBD1. V lost 2 bases and J lost 0; bases outside the gene matches: 2. This CDR3 spans 15 amino acids. Germline lookup yields CDR1 MNHEY and CDR2 SVGAGI. The DNA of the CDR3 is TGTGCCAGCAGTTACCGGACAGGGATGAACACTGAAGCTTTCTTT. It is translated as CASSYRTGMNTEAFF.

This chain joins TRBV19 and TRBJ2-7; D is perhaps TRBD1 (5 bases). In germline, CDR1 is LNHDA, CDR2 SQIVND (reference sequence). The CDR3 covers 14 residues. The V end lost 6 bases, the J end lost 2 bases, and 14 bases lay between the germline ends. CDR3 region: CASSPQGTTYEQYF. CDR3 coding DNA: TGTGCCAGTAGCCCCCAGGGCACAACCTACGAGCAGTACTTC. Complete variable domain (other parts from reference TRBV19 and TRBJ2-7): DGGITQSPKYLFRKEGQNVTLSCEQNLNHDAMYWYRQDPGQGLRLIYYSQIVNDFQKGDIAEGYSVSREKKESFPLTVTSAQKNPTAFYLCASSPQGTTYEQYFGPGTRLTVT.

The V gene is TRBV14, the J gene TRBJ2-3; 11 nucleotides line up with TRBD1. Germline CDR1 SGHDN, CDR2 FVKESK. The CDR3 loop spans 16 amino acids. V lost 4 bases and J lost 0; bases outside the gene matches: 3. CDR3 in amino acids: CASSRRDRGSTDTQYF. CDR3 nucleotides: TGTGCCAGCAGCCGAAGGGACAGGGGGAGCACAGATACGCAGTATTTT.

This sequence joins TRBV7-2 and TRBJ1-1; D perhaps matches TRBD1 (5 bases). The V end lost 4 bases, the J end lost 5 bases, and 14 bases lay between the germline ends. The germline CDR1 and CDR2 sequences are SGHTA and FQGNSA. The CDR3 is 14 residues long. The CDR3 DNA reads TGTGCCAGCAGCTGGGTGGTGGAGGGGACTGAAGCTTTCTTT. It codes for CASSWVVEGTEAFF.

The chain is built from TRBV9 and TRBJ1-2; 7 bases match TRBD1. This CDR3 contains 15 residues. The germline V gene encodes CDR1 SGDLS and CDR2 YYNGEE. V was pared by 4 bases and J by 2 bases, with 8 bases of the junction left unmatched. Here the CDR3 DNA reads TGTGCCAGCAGCCTCCGTGAGGGACAGAACTATGGCTACACCTTC. It specifies CASSLREGQNYGYTF. Filled out from reference TRBV9 and TRBJ1-2, the complete variable domain reads DSGVTQTPKHLITATGQRVTLRCSPRSGDLSVYWYQQSLDQGLQFLIQYYNGEERAKGNILERFSAQQFPDLHSELNLSSLELGDSALYFCASSLREGQNYGYTFGSGTRLTVV.

This clone has just one count. The rearrangement links TRBV13 to TRBJ1-1; D is unclear. The V gene's germline CDR1 is PRHDT and CDR2 FYEKMQ (reference sequence). This CDR3 region has 15 residues. The V gene lost 6 bases and the J gene lost 0 bases, with 14 bases spanning the gap. The CDR3, as DNA: TGTGCCAGCAGTCAACACCAGTCCATGAACACTGAAGCTTTCTTT. This sequence encodes CASSQHQSMNTEAFF. Full variable domain (outside the CDR3, taken from reference TRBV13 and TRBJ1-1): AAGVIQSPRHLIKEKRETATLKCYPIPRHDTVYWYQQGPGQDPQFLISFYEKMQSDKGSIPDRFSAQQFSDYHSELNMSSLELGDSALYFCASSQHQSMNTEAFFGQGTRLTVV.

The J gene is TRBJ1-3, the V gene TRBV6-6, with D tentatively TRBD1 (6 bases). The CDR3 sequence is 16 residues long. Germline V CDR1 and CDR2: MNHNY, SVGAGI (reference sequence). Trimming pared 2 bases from V and 0 bases from J, leaving 11 bases between. As DNA, the CDR3 is TGTGCCAGCAGTTACAACAGGGAAGTCTCTGGAAACACCATATATTTT. It yields the protein CASSYNREVSGNTIYF.

The chain carries TRBV25-1 and TRBJ2-3, with a weak D call TRBD1 (6 bases). Germline CDR1 reads MGHDK; CDR2 reads SYGVNS. The germline V and J ends were trimmed by 7 bases and 0 bases, with 14 bases remaining between them. The length of the CDR3 is 15 residues. CDR3 sequence reads: CASTRQDRSTDTQYF. The CDR3 nucleotides read TGTGCCAGCACTCGACAGGATCGAAGCACAGATACGCAGTATTTT.

In nucleotides, the CDR3 is TGCGCCAGCAGCTGGACACCGGGACAGCCCACCGGGGAGCTGTTTTTT. Translated: CASSWTPGQPTGELFF. V gene TRBV5-1 combines with J gene TRBJ2-2; the match to TRBD1 covers 7 bases. This CDR3 is built from 16 residues. Germline V gene lookup returns CDR1 SGHRS and CDR2 YFSETQ. The J segment lost 4 bases and the V segment lost 3 bases, leaving 9 bases of the junction unmatched.

The V and J genes are TRBV19 and TRBJ1-2; tentatively, D is TRBD1 (5 bases). V was cut by 5 bases and J by 4 bases, with 8 bases left in between. The germline CDR1 and CDR2 sequences are LNHDA and SQIVND (reference sequence). The CDR3 spans 12 residues. The CDR3 reads CASSLDSYGYTF. In DNA form, the CDR3 reads TGTGCCAGTAGTCTCGACAGCTATGGCTACACCTTC.

This clone was seen a single time. The rearrangement links TRBV5-6 to TRBJ2-5, with a tentative D call TRBD2 (6 bases). The V end lost 6 bases, the J end lost 3 bases, and 15 bases lay between the germline ends. The CDR3 length is 14 residues. CDR1 and CDR2 from the germline V gene are SGHDT and YYEEEE. In DNA form, the CDR3 reads TGTGCCAGCACCCCGGGACTGGTAGAAGAGACCCAGTACTTC. It codes for CASTPGLVEETQYF.

The chain carries TRBV29-1 and TRBJ1-2; 7 bases line up with TRBD1. V dropped 1 base and J dropped 4; count of bases not matched to a gene: 6. There are 14 residues in the CDR3. The V gene's germline CDR1 is SQVTM and CDR2 ANQGSEA. The CDR3 loop reads CSVEGYRGTYGYTF. CDR3 nucleotides: TGCAGCGTTGAAGGGTACAGGGGTACCTATGGCTACACCTTC.

The chain employs TRBV10-3 and TRBJ2-3; maybe TRBD2 (6 bases). The CDR3 sequence is 15 residues long. Per the germline V gene, CDR1 is ENHRY and CDR2 is SYGVKD. V lost 8 bases and J lost 0, with 15 bases in between. The CDR3 loop is CAIAPSGSSTDTQYF. In DNA form, the CDR3 reads TGTGCCATCGCCCCAAGCGGGTCTAGCACAGATACGCAGTATTTT.

The CDR3 DNA is TGTGCCAGCAGCCCACAGGGGGGGTTAGGTGAGCAGTACTTC. This codes for CASSPQGGLGEQYF. This rearrangement joins TRBV3-1 (or the pseudogene TRBV3-2) to TRBJ2-7; perhaps TRBD1 as D (8 bases). V was cut by 4 bases and J by 7 bases, with 17 bases left in between. The CDR3 length is 14 residues. CDR1 and CDR2 (germline): LGHDT, YNNKEL (reference sequence).

The V call is TRBV19, the J call TRBJ2-3; D is possibly TRBD1 (7 bases). The CDR3 is 14 amino acids. Germline CDR1 is LNHDA and CDR2 is SQIVND (reference sequence). The V gene lost 7 bases and the J gene lost 5 bases, with 16 bases spanning the gap. The CDR3 region has the DNA TGTGCCAGTAAAAAGGAGGGGGCACAAGATACGCAGTATTTT. This gives the protein CASKKEGAQDTQYF.

This sequence joins TRBV25-1 and TRBJ2-4; a possible D gene is TRBD2 (6 bases). This CDR3 contains 16 residues. V was clipped by 1 base and J by 2 bases, with 12 bases between them. From germline, CDR1 is MGHDK and CDR2 SYGVNS. The CDR3 spells CASSESGGGSKNIQYF. In nucleotides, the CDR3 is TGTGCCAGCAGTGAATCGGGTGGAGGGTCCAAAAACATTCAGTACTTC.

The chain recombines TRBV15 with TRBJ2-5; TRBD1 matches at 7 bases. Unmatched junction bases numbered 9, after V lost 0 bases and J lost 2 bases. This CDR3 has 17 residues. Germline V gives CDR1 LNHNV, CDR2 YYDKDF (reference sequence). CDR3 sequence reads: CATSRDRGRGPQETQYF. The CDR3 nucleotides are TGTGCCACCAGCAGAGATCGGGGTAGGGGGCCACAAGAGACCCAGTACTTC.

The chain carries TRBV7-9 and TRBJ2-1, with D hard to call. This CDR3 has 15 residues. V lost 5 bases and J lost 0, with 11 bases in between. CDR1 is SEHNR, CDR2 FQNEAQ, per germline (reference sequence). The CDR3, as DNA: TGTGCCAGCAGCCTCCGGTTAAGCTCCTACAATGAGCAGTTCTTC. This encodes CASSLRLSSYNEQFF.

The V and J genes are TRBV7-2 and TRBJ1-4; weak D call: TRBD1 (6 bases). Germline CDR1 and CDR2: SGHTA and FQGNSA. The CDR3 has 17 amino acids. V was pared by 11 bases and J by 2 bases, with 24 bases between. The CDR3 here is CASGPTGSVLTNEKLFF. CDR3 coding DNA: TGTGCCTCCGGGCCAACAGGGTCCGTCCTCACTAATGAAAAACTGTTTTTT.

The genes are TRBV5-6 and TRBJ1-1; 7 nucleotides line up with TRBD1. With 5 bases clipped from V and 4 bases from J, the junction kept 8 bases outside the gene matches. The CDR3 runs 14 residues. Germline V CDR1 and CDR2: SGHDT, YYEEEE. Here the CDR3 reads CASRPTGVGTEAFF. CDR3 nucleotides: TGTGCCAGCAGACCTACAGGGGTTGGCACTGAAGCTTTCTTT.

Concerning this clone: The sample holds other DNA sequences that translate to the same CDR3. The rearrangement uses TRBV11-2 and TRBJ1-2, with TRBD1 identical over 10 bases. The trim removed 3 bases at V and 6 bases at J, leaving 1 base unmatched. CDR3 length equals 13 residues. Per germline, CDR1 SGHAT and CDR2 FQNNGV. In DNA form, the CDR3 reads TGTGCCAGCAGCTTGGGGACAGGGGATGGCTACACCTTC. Protein sequence: CASSLGTGDGYTF. The full variable domain, its missing parts supplied by reference TRBV11-2 and TRBJ1-2, is EAGVAQSPRYKIIEKRQSVAFWCNPISGHATLYWYQQILGQGPKLLIQFQNNGVVDDSQLPKDRFSAERLKGVDSTLKIQPAKLEDSAVYLCASSLGTGDGYTFGSGTRLTVV.

The rearrangement joins TRBV6-2 or TRBV6-3 to TRBJ2-2, with 8 nucleotides matching TRBD1. The V gene's germline CDR1 is MNHEY and CDR2 SVGEGT. V lost 2 bases and J lost 1; bases outside the gene matches: 0. The CDR3 extends over 15 amino acids. The CDR3 DNA reads TGTGCCAGCAGTTACGGGACAGGGAACACCGGGGAGCTGTTTTTT. It yields the protein CASSYGTGNTGELFF.